The clone carrying this TCR beta chain has ten or more counts. Its specificity is not known. Germline V gene data show CDR1 as DFQATT and CDR2 as SNEGSKA (reference sequence). The germline V and J ends were trimmed by 0 bases and 2 bases, with 12 bases remaining between them. The CDR3 is 15 residues long. Using its own MiXCR run on the RT-PCR reads, TCRdb lists one record per CDR3 protein. The sample records 500,000 to 600,000 distinct CDR3 sequences, approximately 13% being singletons. This sample was taken from a study of response to subunit inactivated influenza vaccine. General study findings and limits: Few additional T cells are recruited per seasonal influenza vaccination, authors suggested.

The sequencing used PBMCs from blood, collected roughly 48 days after vaccination. The sequence came from a man aged 45-60 years who received an inactivated influenza vaccine. The V and J genes are TRBV20-1 and TRBJ2-3, with a weak D call TRBD2 (5 bases). The chain's CDR3 is CSARDGERPTDTQYF. As DNA, the CDR3 is TGCAGTGCTAGAGATGGGGAGCGGCCCACAGATACGCAGTATTTT.